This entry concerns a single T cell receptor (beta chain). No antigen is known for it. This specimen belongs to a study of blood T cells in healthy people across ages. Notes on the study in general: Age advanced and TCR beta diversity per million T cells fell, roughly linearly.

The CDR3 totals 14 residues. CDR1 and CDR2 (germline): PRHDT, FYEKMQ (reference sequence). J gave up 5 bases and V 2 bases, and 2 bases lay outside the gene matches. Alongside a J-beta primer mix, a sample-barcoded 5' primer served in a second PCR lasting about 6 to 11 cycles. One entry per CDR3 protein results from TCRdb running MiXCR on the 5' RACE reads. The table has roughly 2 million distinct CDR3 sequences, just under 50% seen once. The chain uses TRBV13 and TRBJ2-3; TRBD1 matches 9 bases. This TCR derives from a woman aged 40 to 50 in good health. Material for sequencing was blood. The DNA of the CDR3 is TGTGCCAGCAGCTTAAGACAGGGGGTAGATACGCAGTATTTT. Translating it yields CASSLRQGVDTQYF.